Below, one T cell receptor beta chain is given with its context. This sample is drawn from a study of blood T cell repertoires in COVID-19. About the study: Acute-phase and convalescent COVID-19 samples originated in the United States, Italy and Spain. Sources were T cells, B-cell-depleted T cells, or PBMCs; the material itself was cDNA or gDNA.

Those enrolled in Seattle joined during active infection and were followed longitudinally afterward. Original processing notes: Estimated nucleated cell counts came from reference gene primer amplification. Some clones are missing from TCRdb's copy, which holds only in-frame ones; the method was immunoSEQ multiplex PCR. V, J and clone size were drawn from that table, and D and trimming were deduced from the DNA. This sample has roughly 310,000 clones; under 90% occur once, and the top ten carry under 3.5%. In germline, CDR1 is KGHSH, CDR2 LQKENI. This CDR3 contains 15 residues. V trimming: 6 bases; J trimming: 6 bases; junction bases outside the gene matches: 9.

The receptor was isolated from a woman aged 25 to 39 with COVID-19, enrolled during active disease. The genes are TRBV18 and TRBJ2-7; 12 bases map to TRBD1. The sequencing sample was made of peripheral blood. CDR3 DNA: TGTGCCAGCTCTCCAAAGGCGGGACAGGGGGCCGAGCAGTACTTC. Translating it yields CASSPKAGQGAEQYF.